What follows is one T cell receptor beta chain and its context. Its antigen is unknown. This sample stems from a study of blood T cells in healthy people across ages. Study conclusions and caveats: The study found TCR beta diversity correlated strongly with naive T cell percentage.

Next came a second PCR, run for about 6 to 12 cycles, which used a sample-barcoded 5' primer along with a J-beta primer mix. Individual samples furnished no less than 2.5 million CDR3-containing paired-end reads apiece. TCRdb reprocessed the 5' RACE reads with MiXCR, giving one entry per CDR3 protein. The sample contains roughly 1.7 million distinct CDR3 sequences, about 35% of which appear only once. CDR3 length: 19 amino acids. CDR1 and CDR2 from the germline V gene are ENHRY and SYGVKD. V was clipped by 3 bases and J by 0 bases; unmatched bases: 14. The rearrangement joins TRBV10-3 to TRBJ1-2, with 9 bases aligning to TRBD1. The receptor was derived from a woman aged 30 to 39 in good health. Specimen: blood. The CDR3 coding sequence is TGTGCCATCAGTGACCCGGCCGGGACAGGGTCAGTAGCTAACTATGGCTACACCTTC. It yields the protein CAISDPAGTGSVANYGYTF.